This T cell receptor (beta chain) was identified in a study of a mutant IDH1 vaccine in newly diagnosed glioma (dated by TCRdb to the early 2020s). At the level of the whole study: In the chemotherapy-containing groups, vaccination started alongside temozolomide cycles, whereas in patients who had radiotherapy alone it started 4-6 weeks after radiotherapy. The roughly 30 treated patients were about 60% male and about 38% female, with a mean age of roughly 42 years. Before enrollment, most patients had been given radiochemotherapy with temozolomide as standard therapy, while the rest had received either radiotherapy alone or temozolomide alone. The week-35 safety follow-up was designated visit V12, and the week-47 end of study was designated visit V13. Peripheral blood was collected at six visits: V03 (baseline), V05, V07, V10, V12 and V13. Longitudinal TCRB deep sequencing was performed for fewer than 30 treated patients wherever samples were available for exploratory analyses. Points the paper makes about the study in general: Selection of PBMC samples for TCRB deep sequencing was based on availability. The authors stated that sample limitations prevented analyses of patient blood samples from being reproduced. Across multiple MHC alleles, vaccine-induced immune responses were seen in around 93% of patients. Pseudoprogression appeared unrelated to alterations in the top peripheral T cell clonotypes detected by TCRB sequencing.

The sample's time point label is to be understood as: week 35, safety follow-up. A 20-mer mutant IDH1 peptide at 300 micrograms in Montanide made up each vaccine dose, which was injected subcutaneously together with topical imiquimod. Eight vaccinations were administered to patients in weeks 1, 3, 5, 7, 11, 15, 19 and 23, corresponding to visits V03 through V10. All donors had newly diagnosed IDH1-mutant astrocytomas of WHO grade 3 or 4 that showed loss of nuclear ATRX. The samples were drawn from NOA16, a multicentre, single-arm, open-label phase I trial in Germany that tested a mutant IDH1 peptide vaccine in humans for the first time. Genomic DNA for TCRB sequencing was extracted from EDTA blood using the DNeasy Blood and Tissue Kit. Including cysteine and phenylalanine, the CDR3 has 14 amino acids. Just CDR3 DNA is preserved here, 42 bases in frame from base 1. V gives up 2 bases and J gives up 5 bases, and the segment between their germline ends measures 13 bases. CDR1 ENHRY and CDR2 SYGVKD were looked up in the germline V gene.

The library was produced with the immunoSEQ multiplex PCR assay. The hsTCRB Kit was used according to the manufacturer's protocol to amplify rearranged TCR beta chain sequences. TCRB libraries were sequenced on an Illumina MiSeq. Concerning the study's data processing: The proprietary platform of the kit vendor was used for demultiplexing, trimming and gene mapping. Drawn from immuneACCESS, this table holds only the in-frame rearrangements with V and J called that TCRdb kept. Clones are partly lost; checked studies trace under half to an unresolved V gene and leave the rest unexplained. V, J and clone size derive from that table, while D and trimming were established from the DNA sequence. The sample data list about 60,000 clones, and approximately 81% of these were observed just once. The top ten constitute about 4% of the sample. As regards this clone: Its antigen remains unidentified. Qualities for individual bases were not recorded, and no much larger clone is one base off.

This receptor was taken from a man aged 25 to 40 with glioma. Material: PBMCs, obtained from a glioma patient whose treatment included an IDH1 peptide vaccine. The chain links TRBV10-3 with TRBJ2-7; the D segment might be TRBD1 or TRBD2, since each matches 5 bases. The DNA sequence is TGTGCCATCAGTGAGGCCCCGGAGGACAACGAGCAGTACTTC. Its protein product is CAISEAPEDNEQYF.